This T cell receptor beta chain is drawn from a study of T cell repertoires in cytomegalovirus infection. The wider study: Both CMV infection and a matching HLA type were indicated by public TCR beta signatures. Findings and caveats of the study: People with CMV and the relevant HLA were identified by cumulative public TCR beta family frequency. There were HLA-C-restricted CMV-specific TCR beta clonotypes dominating the ex vivo response.

Per the germline V gene, CDR1 is MDHEN and CDR2 is SYDVKM. There are 14 residues in the CDR3. V trimming: 5 bases; J trimming: 3 bases; junction bases outside the gene matches: 5. TCRdb re-analysed the reads in MiXCR, keeping a single row per CDR3 protein. The sample contains 200,000 to 300,000 distinct CDR3 sequences, 10% to 15% of which appear only once. Concerning this clonotype: The antigen remains undetermined.

The V gene is TRBV28, the J gene TRBJ2-5; TRBD2 aligns across 8 bases. The specimen was PBMCs. The sequence came from a human donor in good health (CMV status not recorded). Some clones in this sample may be carry-over from other donors' samples. CDR3 coding DNA: TGTGCCAGCAGTCCGGCCGGGGGGGAAGAGACCCAGTACTTC. Translated: CASSPAGGEETQYF.